The present T cell receptor beta chain was sequenced within a study of blood T cell repertoires in COVID-19. Whole-study context: The samples span acute and convalescent COVID-19 from the United States, Italy and Spain. From T cells, B-cell-depleted T cells, or PBMCs came the material, which was cDNA or gDNA.

Authors' processing steps: Estimation of nucleated cell counts relied on the amplification of reference gene primers. The assay was immunoSEQ multiplex PCR, and TCRdb's table has in-frame clones only and misses some. Clonal size and the V and J genes are those of that table, whereas D and trimming came from the DNA. The data show about 16,000 clones, roughly 86% seen once. This receptor was identified in a human donor in a cohort sampled during active COVID-19. Sequenced sample: peripheral blood.

The CDR3 protein is CASIASSGVRNEQFF. In DNA, the CDR3 is TGCGCCAGCATCGCGTCTAGCGGAGTTAGAAATGAGCAGTTCTTC. V is TRBV5-1 and J is TRBJ2-1, with TRBD2 matching 7 bases. After removal of 6 bases from V and 7 bases from J, the junction contained 13 bases not matched to a gene. The CDR3 runs to 15 residues. The germline V gene has CDR1 SGHRS and CDR2 YFSETQ.